Following are 14 T cell receptor beta chains from one sample sequenced in a study of blood T cell repertoires in COVID-19. Measured with immunoSEQ multiplex PCR; TCRdb has only the in-frame clones, and not every one. The table lists around 240,000 clones, 70% to 85% of them singletons. The sample consisted of peripheral blood. The receptors derive from a woman at least 80 years old with acute or convalescent COVID-19.

This clone was counted a single time. The chain joins TRBV18 to TRBJ2-2, with a possible D match to TRBD1 (5 bases). This CDR3 has 15 amino acids. V was clipped by 6 bases and J by 3 bases, with 14 bases between them. Germline CDR1 is KGHSH and CDR2 is LQKENI. This chain's CDR3 is CASSLRGSYTGELFF. In DNA form, the CDR3 reads TGTGCCAGCTCCCTAAGGGGAAGTTACACCGGGGAGCTGTTTTTT.

This chain links TRBV19 with TRBJ1-6; 8 nucleotides agree with TRBD1. There are 14 residues in the CDR3. Germline assignment: CDR1 LNHDA and CDR2 SQIVND (reference sequence). Germline trimming cut 3 bases from V and 10 bases from J; bases unmatched to any gene: 5. The CDR3 bases are TGTGCCAGTAGTATTGACAGGGGAGGCTCACCCCTCCACTTT. This codes for CASSIDRGGSPLHF.

This clone has a single count. The chain has TRBV19 and TRBJ1-5; D perhaps matches TRBD1 (5 bases). This CDR3 comprises 15 residues. V was cut by 0 bases and J by 6 bases, with 12 bases left in between. Germline lookup yields CDR1 LNHDA and CDR2 SQIVND (reference sequence). In DNA, the CDR3 is TGTGCCAGTAGTATAGAGAGTTCCGGGGGTCAGCCCCAGCATTTT. Translated: CASSIESSGGQPQHF.

The chain carries TRBV6-1 and TRBJ2-7; TRBD2 matches at 10 bases. V was pared by 3 bases and J by 0 bases, with 5 bases of the junction left unmatched. The CDR3 contains 16 residues. Germline CDR1 and CDR2: MNHNS and SASEGT. The CDR3 region is CASSDPSGRGSYEQYF. In DNA form, the CDR3 reads TGTGCCAGCAGTGATCCTAGCGGGAGAGGCTCCTACGAGCAGTACTTC.

This chain uses TRBV6-1 with TRBJ1-5; D gene uncertain. The germline V gene has CDR1 MNHNS and CDR2 SASEGT. V lost 3 bases and J 0 bases, leaving 6 bases between the germline ends. The CDR3 runs 14 residues. The CDR3 sequence: CASSDLNSNQPQHF. The DNA of the CDR3 is TGTGCCAGCAGTGATCTAAATAGCAATCAGCCCCAGCATTTT.

The chain uses TRBV5-6 and TRBJ1-1; D might be TRBD1 (5 bases). CDR3 length: 14 amino acids. The V end was cut by 4 bases, the J end by 4 bases, with 14 bases between. Per the germline V gene, CDR1 is SGHDT and CDR2 is YYEEEE. The CDR3 sequence is CASSKGRRGTEAFF. The CDR3 nucleotides read TGTGCCAGCAGCAAGGGACGGCGGGGCACTGAAGCTTTCTTT.

The chain joins TRBV6-2 or TRBV6-3 to TRBJ2-7; no firm D call. With 5 bases removed from V and 2 bases from J, the gap between germline ends came to 7 bases. CDR3 length equals 12 residues. Germline lookup yields CDR1 MNHEY and CDR2 SVGEGT. In DNA, the CDR3 is TGTGCCAGCAGTCGTCCTACCTACGAGCAGTACTTC. It is translated as CASSRPTYEQYF.

This chain links TRBV9 with TRBJ1-2; TRBD1 matches 7 bases. Trimming cost V 0 bases and J 6 bases; bases outside gene matches: 11. The CDR3 has 16 residues. CDR1 and CDR2 from the germline V gene are SGDLS and YYNGEE. The CDR3 here is CASSVVVSGGRDGYTF. The CDR3 DNA reads TGTGCCAGCAGCGTAGTGGTATCAGGGGGTAGAGATGGCTACACCTTC.

The rearrangement joins TRBV2 to TRBJ2-1, with 8 bases that match TRBD1. The V gene end was trimmed by 5 bases and the J gene end by 5 bases; junction bases not matched to a gene: 8. Germline assignment: CDR1 SNHLY and CDR2 FYNNEI. The CDR3 extends over 15 amino acids. CDR3 sequence: CASSPQGARNNEQFF. The CDR3 bases are TGTGCCAGCAGTCCGCAGGGGGCGCGCAACAATGAGCAGTTCTTC.

The rearrangement joins TRBV28 to TRBJ1-5; 9 bases are shared with TRBD1. The CDR3 extends over 15 amino acids. The V gene's germline CDR1 is MDHEN and CDR2 SYDVKM. Losses at the gene ends were 3 bases for V and 3 bases for J; bases not matched to a gene: 3. In DNA, the CDR3 is TGTGCCAGCAGTTTGTGGACAGGGGCCAATCAGCCCCAGCATTTT. This gives the protein CASSLWTGANQPQHF.

The chain links TRBV10-3 to TRBJ1-2; possibly TRBD1 for D (6 bases). Per germline, CDR1 ENHRY and CDR2 SYGVKD. The CDR3 length is 15 residues. Trimming removed 3 bases from V and 5 bases from J, with 16 bases in between. The chain's CDR3 is CAISDWGGRSYGYTF. The CDR3 coding sequence is TGTGCCATCAGTGACTGGGGGGGCAGAAGTTATGGCTACACCTTC.

The V gene is TRBV6-2 or TRBV6-3, the J gene TRBJ2-2; the D is unclear. Trimming took off 6 bases at V and 0 bases at J, with 17 bases between the two ends. Germline assignment: CDR1 MNHEY and CDR2 SVGEGT. The CDR3 runs 17 residues. The CDR3: CASSPERMPPNTGELFF. CDR3 sequence (DNA): TGTGCCAGCAGCCCAGAGAGAATGCCTCCGAACACCGGGGAGCTGTTTTTT.

The chain has TRBV6-2 or TRBV6-3 and TRBJ1-1; the match to TRBD1 covers 7 bases. V was clipped by 4 bases and J by 1 base; unmatched bases: 9. This CDR3 comprises 16 residues. CDR1 and CDR2 from the germline V gene are MNHEY and SVGEGT. The CDR3 DNA sequence: TGTGCCAGCAGTTCACCCGGACAGGCTACGAACACTGAAGCTTTCTTT. Translating gives CASSSPGQATNTEAFF.

The chain employs TRBV3-1 (or the pseudogene TRBV3-2) and TRBJ2-3, with 10 positions matching TRBD2. The CDR3 length is 16 residues. V gave up 2 bases and J gave up 2 bases; unmatched junction bases: 4. Germline lookup yields CDR1 LGHDT and CDR2 YNNKEL (reference sequence). CDR3 nucleotides: TGTGCCAGCAGCCAACGGACTAGCGGTTACACAGATACGCAGTATTTT. Translating it yields CASSQRTSGYTDTQYF.